Following are 30 T cell receptor beta chains from one sample sequenced in a study of cytomegalovirus exposure and HLA in healthy donors. Primers for the PCR totalled 60 Vbeta and 13 Jbeta. The repertoire was sequenced with immunoSEQ multiplex PCR; TCRdb's copy has only in-frame clones and lacks some. The sample carries about 170,000 clones, approximately 80% recorded once. Material: PBMCs. These receptors were obtained from a woman in her fifties or sixties in good health and CMV-seronegative.

This chain joins TRBV27 and TRBJ2-3; 9 bases align to TRBD2. This CDR3 region has 15 residues. V was pared by 6 bases and J by 6 bases, with 10 bases of the junction left unmatched. The V gene's germline CDR1 is MNHEY and CDR2 SMNVEV (reference sequence). CDR3 residues: CASRGGGAGADTQYF. As DNA, the CDR3 is TGTGCCAGCAGGGGCGGGGGGGCAGGTGCGGATACGCAGTATTTT.

V gene TRBV28 combines with J gene TRBJ2-7, with 10 positions matching TRBD1. Germline trimming cut 6 bases from V and 1 base from J; bases unmatched to any gene: 3. Germline V lookup: CDR1 MDHEN, CDR2 SYDVKM. This CDR3 has 14 residues. CDR3 sequence reads: CASREDRGSYEQYF. The CDR3 nucleotides are TGTGCCAGCAGAGAGGACAGGGGGTCCTACGAGCAGTACTTC.

This chain uses TRBV30 with TRBJ2-7; no definite D call. This CDR3 is built from 11 residues. The V and J ends lost 0 bases and 8 bases respectively, with 8 bases between them. Germline V gene lookup returns CDR1 GTSNPN and CDR2 SVGIG (reference sequence). The CDR3 DNA sequence: TGTGCCTGGAGTGTAGAGGTGAAGCAGTACTTC. Protein: CAWSVEVKQYF.

This chain connects TRBV7-9 to TRBJ2-3, with D possibly matching TRBD1 (5 bases). Trimming removed 6 bases from V and 3 bases from J, with 16 bases in between. Germline lookup yields CDR1 SEHNR and CDR2 FQNEAQ (reference sequence). The CDR3 is 15 amino acids. The CDR3 DNA sequence: TGTGCCAGCAGTTCTGGGGCAGGGTTAACAGATACGCAGTATTTT. Its translation is CASSSGAGLTDTQYF.

In DNA form, the CDR3 reads TGTGCCAGCAGGATGCGTGGAAACACCATATATTTT. Amino acids: CASRMRGNTIYF. The chain carries TRBV28 and TRBJ1-3; D ambiguous. Germline CDR1 reads MDHEN; CDR2 reads SYDVKM. The CDR3 has 12 residues. V was cut by 6 bases and J by 3 bases, with 6 bases left in between.

The rearrangement links TRBV29-1 to TRBJ1-4; 7 bases are a match to TRBD1. The CDR3 has 14 amino acids. Germline lookup yields CDR1 SQVTM and CDR2 ANQGSEA. The J segment lost 0 bases and the V segment lost 7 bases, leaving 5 bases of the junction unmatched. CDR3 sequence reads: CSAGDRATNEKLFF. CDR3 nucleotides: TGCAGCGCCGGGGACAGAGCAACTAATGAAAAACTGTTTTTT. Using reference TRBV29-1 and TRBJ1-4 for the parts outside the CDR3, the full variable domain is SAVISQKPSRDICQRGTSLTIQCQVDSQVTMMFWYRQQPGQSLTLIATANQGSEATYESGFVIDKFPISRPNLTFSTLTVSNMSPEDSSIYLCSAGDRATNEKLFFGSGTQLSVL.

The J gene is TRBJ2-6, the V gene TRBV19; no definite D call. This CDR3 has 16 residues. V lost 5 bases to trimming and J lost 0 bases, with 11 bases between them. Germline V gene lookup returns CDR1 LNHDA and CDR2 SQIVND (reference sequence). For the CDR3, the DNA is TGTGCCAGTAGTCCCAGAACCCTCTCTGGGGCCAACGTCCTGACTTTC. It codes for CASSPRTLSGANVLTF. Combining the CDR3 with reference TRBV19 and TRBJ2-6 gives the whole variable domain DGGITQSPKYLFRKEGQNVTLSCEQNLNHDAMYWYRQDPGQGLRLIYYSQIVNDFQKGDIAEGYSVSREKKESFPLTVTSAQKNPTAFYLCASSPRTLSGANVLTFGAGSRLTVL.

This chain uses TRBV14 with TRBJ2-7; TRBD2 aligns across 12 bases. V was pared by 1 base and J by 4 bases, with 2 bases of the junction left unmatched. CDR3 length: 15 amino acids. The germline gives CDR1 SGHDN, CDR2 FVKESK. The CDR3 DNA reads TGTGCCAGCAGCCAAGGACTAGCGGGAGTTTACGAGCAGTACTTC. It yields the protein CASSQGLAGVYEQYF.

The gene calls are TRBV18 and TRBJ1-3; D might be TRBD1 (5 bases). The CDR3 runs to 17 residues. Germline loops: CDR1 KGHSH, CDR2 LQKENI. V was cut by 2 bases and J by 8 bases, with 22 bases left in between. The CDR3 loop reads CASSPGTLTRERDTIYF. For the CDR3, the DNA is TGTGCCAGCTCACCAGGGACCTTGACACGGGAGAGGGACACCATATATTTT.

The rearrangement joins TRBV19 to TRBJ2-7, with D maybe TRBD2 (6 bases). The CDR3 runs 16 residues. Trimming stripped 6 bases from V and 0 bases from J, with 18 bases between. Germline CDR1 reads LNHDA; CDR2 reads SQIVND (reference sequence). CDR3 residues: CASSSGGPASSYEQYF. For the CDR3, the DNA is TGTGCCAGTAGCTCAGGAGGGCCAGCGTCCTCCTACGAGCAGTACTTC. Complete variable domain (other parts from reference TRBV19 and TRBJ2-7): DGGITQSPKYLFRKEGQNVTLSCEQNLNHDAMYWYRQDPGQGLRLIYYSQIVNDFQKGDIAEGYSVSREKKESFPLTVTSAQKNPTAFYLCASSSGGPASSYEQYFGPGTRLTVT.

The rearrangement uses TRBV28 and TRBJ2-1; tentative D call: TRBD2 (6 bases). CDR3 length equals 11 residues. V was pared by 5 bases and J by 12 bases, with 11 bases between. Germline assignment: CDR1 MDHEN and CDR2 SYDVKM. For the CDR3, the DNA is TGTGCCAGCAGTGTCCGGGACTGGCAGTTCTTC. Protein sequence: CASSVRDWQFF.

This chain connects TRBV5-6 to TRBJ1-2, with 7 bases that match TRBD1. The CDR3 runs 14 residues. Germline V gives CDR1 SGHDT, CDR2 YYEEEE. Trimming took 4 bases from V and 2 from J; bases not matched to a gene: 5. The CDR3 here is CASSRPGQNYGYTF. The CDR3 DNA is TGTGCCAGCAGCCGACCGGGACAGAACTATGGCTACACCTTC. The full variable domain, completed using reference TRBV5-6 and TRBJ1-2, is DAGVTQSPTHLIKTRGQQVTLRCSPKSGHDTVSWYQQALGQGPQFIFQYYEEEERQRGNFPDRFSGHQFPNYSSELNVNALLLGDSALYLCASSRPGQNYGYTFGSGTRLTVV.

This clone has only one observation. The J gene is TRBJ1-4, the V gene TRBV29-1; a weak D match, TRBD1 (6 bases). The CDR3 length is 15 residues. Germline CDR1 and CDR2: SQVTM and ANQGSEA. V lost 5 bases and J 1 base, leaving 14 bases between the germline ends. Here the CDR3 DNA reads TGCAGCGTTTACGAGGGGGGGGTAACTAATGAAAAACTGTTTTTT. This sequence encodes CSVYEGGVTNEKLFF.

V gene TRBV27 combines with J gene TRBJ1-2, with 10 nucleotides matching TRBD1. V shed 6 bases and J 3 bases; nucleotides not matched to a gene: 10. CDR1 is MNHEY, CDR2 SMNVEV, per germline (reference sequence). The CDR3 extends over 16 amino acids. The CDR3 here is CASSSVIGQGDYGYTF. CDR3 nucleotide sequence: TGTGCCAGCAGCTCAGTCATCGGACAGGGGGACTATGGCTACACCTTC.

The rearrangement joins TRBV27 to TRBJ1-1; D not certain. The CDR3 covers 13 residues. Germline V gives CDR1 MNHEY, CDR2 SMNVEV (reference sequence). The ends were cut back, 6 bases at V and 4 bases at J, with 12 bases in the middle. This CDR3 is CASSQKGGTEAFF. Here the CDR3 DNA reads TGTGCCAGCAGCCAAAAAGGCGGCACTGAAGCTTTCTTT.

This chain joins TRBV5-1 and TRBJ2-7, with D tentatively TRBD2 (6 bases). This CDR3 contains 13 residues. The V end lost 3 bases, the J end lost 3 bases, and 10 bases lay between the germline ends. Germline loops: CDR1 SGHRS, CDR2 YFSETQ. The CDR3 region has the DNA TGCGCCAGCAGCTGGGACTTCATCTACGAGCAGTACTTC. Amino acid sequence: CASSWDFIYEQYF. Full variable domain (missing parts from reference TRBV5-1 and TRBJ2-7): KAGVTQTPRYLIKTRGQQVTLSCSPISGHRSVSWYQQTPGQGLQFLFEYFSETQRNKGNFPGRFSGRQFSNSRSEMNVSTLELGDSALYLCASSWDFIYEQYFGPGTRLTVT.

This clone was counted between two and nine times. V is TRBV10-2 and J is TRBJ2-5; TRBD1 is a possible D gene (6 bases). The end of the DNA fits TRBJ2-7 better, so the J call may be wrong. In germline, CDR1 is WSHSY, CDR2 SAAADI. The CDR3 consists of 13 residues. This CDR3 is CASISDSSYEQYF. In DNA, the CDR3 is TGCGCCAGCATTTCGGACAGCTCCTACGAGCAGTACTTC.

The gene calls are TRBV9 and TRBJ2-7; D gene unclear. There are 13 residues in the CDR3. Trimming cost V 3 bases and J 1 base, with 8 bases left between them. Germline-derived CDR1 and CDR2 are SGDLS and YYNGEE. The CDR3 DNA follows: TGTGCCAGCAGCGGCACACCTTCCTACGAGCAGTACTTC. It yields the protein CASSGTPSYEQYF.

This clone was counted between two and nine times. V is TRBV4-2 and J is TRBJ2-1; TRBD2 might be the D (6 bases). The V end was cut by 0 bases, the J end by 4 bases, with 13 bases between. The V gene's germline CDR1 is LGHNA and CDR2 YNFKEQ. The CDR3 spans 16 residues. CDR3 protein: CASSQDLGRGYNEQFF. Here the CDR3 DNA reads TGTGCCAGCAGCCAAGATCTTGGGCGGGGTTACAATGAGCAGTTCTTC.

The chain joins TRBV27 to TRBJ2-1; 9 nucleotides agree with TRBD2. J lost 4 bases, V lost 2 bases, and 9 bases had no gene match. The length of the CDR3 is 17 residues. Per the germline V gene, CDR1 is MNHEY and CDR2 is SMNVEV (reference sequence). The CDR3 DNA reads TGTGCCAGCAGTTTAGAGAGTAGCGGGAGTTGGTACAATGAGCAGTTCTTC. It yields the protein CASSLESSGSWYNEQFF.

The gene calls are TRBV5-6 and TRBJ2-4; D not certain. V lost 2 bases and J 5 bases, leaving 8 bases between the germline ends. CDR3 length: 13 residues. Germline CDR1 SGHDT, CDR2 YYEEEE. The CDR3 spells CASSFFGQNIQYF. In DNA form, the CDR3 reads TGTGCCAGCAGCTTCTTTGGCCAAAACATTCAGTACTTC.

The chain joins TRBV7-2 to TRBJ1-5, with TRBD1 matching 9 bases. V gave up 2 bases and J gave up 2 bases; unmatched junction bases: 7. The CDR3 runs to 17 residues. Germline values: CDR1 SGHTA, CDR2 FQGNSA. CDR3 residues: CASSLRTGQGGNQPQHF. The CDR3 coding sequence is TGTGCCAGCAGCTTAAGAACGGGACAGGGAGGCAATCAGCCCCAGCATTTT.

This clone was seen more than once but under ten times. The chain combines TRBV19 with TRBJ2-7; maybe TRBD2 (6 bases). Germline CDR1 is LNHDA and CDR2 is SQIVND (reference sequence). V was clipped by 6 bases and J by 3 bases, with 15 bases between them. The CDR3 runs 14 residues. CDR3 in DNA: TGTGCCAGTAGCCCGGGAGCGGGCGGCTACGAGCAGTACTTC. The encoded protein is CASSPGAGGYEQYF.

The chain employs TRBV5-1 and TRBJ1-1, with D unclear. This CDR3 region has 16 residues. The germline CDR1 and CDR2 sequences are SGHRS and YFSETQ. V lost 4 bases and J 0 bases, leaving 16 bases between the germline ends. For the CDR3, the DNA is TGCGCCAGCAGCCTAACATCTTTCAGGATGAACACTGAAGCTTTCTTT. The encoded protein is CASSLTSFRMNTEAFF.

The gene calls are TRBV5-8 and TRBJ2-7, with D perhaps TRBD1 (6 bases). Looked up from germline, CDR1 is SGHTS and CDR2 is YDEGEE. Trimming shortened V by 3 bases and J by 2 bases, and 15 bases separated the two germline ends. The CDR3 covers 15 residues. In nucleotides, the CDR3 is TGTGCCAGCAGCTCACAGGGAATGCGCACCTACGAGCAGTACTTC. Amino acids: CASSSQGMRTYEQYF.

V and J are TRBV4-2 and TRBJ1-3, with a weak D call TRBD1 (5 bases). The germline V gene has CDR1 LGHNA and CDR2 YNFKEQ. CDR3 size: 15 residues. The germline V and J ends were trimmed by 4 bases and 11 bases, with 21 bases remaining between them. This CDR3 is CASSRDRQFSIPIYF. In nucleotides, the CDR3 is TGTGCCAGCAGCCGCGACCGACAGTTCTCAATTCCCATATATTTT.

This clone was seen just once. This rearrangement joins TRBV27 to TRBJ1-1, with D unresolved. The germline V gene has CDR1 MNHEY and CDR2 SMNVEV (reference sequence). Trimming took off 10 bases at V and 3 bases at J, with 15 bases between the two ends. This CDR3 is built from 13 residues. The CDR3 here is CATMRNRDTEAFF. CDR3 DNA: TGTGCCACTATGAGAAATAGAGACACTGAAGCTTTCTTT.

This chain joins TRBV6-1 and TRBJ1-6; 7 bases agree with TRBD1. The CDR3 spans 13 residues. The V gene's germline CDR1 is MNHNS and CDR2 SASEGT. V lost 6 bases and J lost 9; bases outside the gene matches: 5. The CDR3 is CASRAGGSSPLHF. CDR3 nucleotides: TGTGCCAGCAGAGCAGGGGGGAGTTCACCCCTCCACTTT.

The table lists this clone with a count of one. The chain couples TRBV10-3 to TRBJ2-5; TRBD1 matches at 8 bases. With V trimmed by 5 bases and J by 8 bases, 13 bases remained unmatched. CDR1 is ENHRY, CDR2 SYGVKD, per germline. This CDR3 is built from 15 residues. The CDR3 DNA reads TGTGCCATCAGTACCGGGACAGGAGCCGAAAGAACCCAGTACTTC. Protein product: CAISTGTGAERTQYF.

This chain links TRBV19 with TRBJ1-4; D is ambiguous. CDR3 length equals 20 residues. V was cut by 7 bases and J by 0 bases, with 27 bases left in between. Germline V gene data show CDR1 as LNHDA and CDR2 as SQIVND (reference sequence). CDR3 DNA sequence: TGTGCCAGTAACGCGGCTCGAAGGTTCTCGGGGAGTGCAACTAATGAAAAACTGTTTTTT. Encoded protein: CASNAARRFSGSATNEKLFF.